This TCR beta chain was retrieved from a study of blood T cell repertoires in COVID-19. Study-level information: Researchers got acute and convalescent COVID-19 samples from the United States, Italy and Spain. The cDNA or gDNA used as material had been derived from T cells, B-cell-depleted T cells, or PBMCs.

Original handling: By means of reference gene primer amplification, nucleated cell counts were estimated. Using immunoSEQ multiplex PCR, the repertoire was profiled, and TCRdb retains in-frame clones only, with some absent. For V, J and clone size, that table is used; D and trimming come from the DNA. The sample shows 150,000 to 200,000 clones, under 80% of them seen only once. Per the germline V gene, CDR1 is LNHDA and CDR2 is SQIVND (reference sequence). The CDR3 totals 15 residues. V lost 5 bases to trimming and J lost 5 bases, with 18 bases between them. This chain connects TRBV19 to TRBJ2-5, with D possibly matching TRBD2 (6 bases). The sample consisted of peripheral blood. This TCR came from an elderly woman with acute or convalescent COVID-19. The CDR3 here is CASSGDSSTAETQYF. The CDR3 DNA follows: TGTGCCAGTAGTGGGGACTCCTCGACGGCGGAGACCCAGTACTTC. The whole variable domain, remainder taken from reference TRBV19 and TRBJ2-5, is DGGITQSPKYLFRKEGQNVTLSCEQNLNHDAMYWYRQDPGQGLRLIYYSQIVNDFQKGDIAEGYSVSREKKESFPLTVTSAQKNPTAFYLCASSGDSSTAETQYFGPGTRLLVL.